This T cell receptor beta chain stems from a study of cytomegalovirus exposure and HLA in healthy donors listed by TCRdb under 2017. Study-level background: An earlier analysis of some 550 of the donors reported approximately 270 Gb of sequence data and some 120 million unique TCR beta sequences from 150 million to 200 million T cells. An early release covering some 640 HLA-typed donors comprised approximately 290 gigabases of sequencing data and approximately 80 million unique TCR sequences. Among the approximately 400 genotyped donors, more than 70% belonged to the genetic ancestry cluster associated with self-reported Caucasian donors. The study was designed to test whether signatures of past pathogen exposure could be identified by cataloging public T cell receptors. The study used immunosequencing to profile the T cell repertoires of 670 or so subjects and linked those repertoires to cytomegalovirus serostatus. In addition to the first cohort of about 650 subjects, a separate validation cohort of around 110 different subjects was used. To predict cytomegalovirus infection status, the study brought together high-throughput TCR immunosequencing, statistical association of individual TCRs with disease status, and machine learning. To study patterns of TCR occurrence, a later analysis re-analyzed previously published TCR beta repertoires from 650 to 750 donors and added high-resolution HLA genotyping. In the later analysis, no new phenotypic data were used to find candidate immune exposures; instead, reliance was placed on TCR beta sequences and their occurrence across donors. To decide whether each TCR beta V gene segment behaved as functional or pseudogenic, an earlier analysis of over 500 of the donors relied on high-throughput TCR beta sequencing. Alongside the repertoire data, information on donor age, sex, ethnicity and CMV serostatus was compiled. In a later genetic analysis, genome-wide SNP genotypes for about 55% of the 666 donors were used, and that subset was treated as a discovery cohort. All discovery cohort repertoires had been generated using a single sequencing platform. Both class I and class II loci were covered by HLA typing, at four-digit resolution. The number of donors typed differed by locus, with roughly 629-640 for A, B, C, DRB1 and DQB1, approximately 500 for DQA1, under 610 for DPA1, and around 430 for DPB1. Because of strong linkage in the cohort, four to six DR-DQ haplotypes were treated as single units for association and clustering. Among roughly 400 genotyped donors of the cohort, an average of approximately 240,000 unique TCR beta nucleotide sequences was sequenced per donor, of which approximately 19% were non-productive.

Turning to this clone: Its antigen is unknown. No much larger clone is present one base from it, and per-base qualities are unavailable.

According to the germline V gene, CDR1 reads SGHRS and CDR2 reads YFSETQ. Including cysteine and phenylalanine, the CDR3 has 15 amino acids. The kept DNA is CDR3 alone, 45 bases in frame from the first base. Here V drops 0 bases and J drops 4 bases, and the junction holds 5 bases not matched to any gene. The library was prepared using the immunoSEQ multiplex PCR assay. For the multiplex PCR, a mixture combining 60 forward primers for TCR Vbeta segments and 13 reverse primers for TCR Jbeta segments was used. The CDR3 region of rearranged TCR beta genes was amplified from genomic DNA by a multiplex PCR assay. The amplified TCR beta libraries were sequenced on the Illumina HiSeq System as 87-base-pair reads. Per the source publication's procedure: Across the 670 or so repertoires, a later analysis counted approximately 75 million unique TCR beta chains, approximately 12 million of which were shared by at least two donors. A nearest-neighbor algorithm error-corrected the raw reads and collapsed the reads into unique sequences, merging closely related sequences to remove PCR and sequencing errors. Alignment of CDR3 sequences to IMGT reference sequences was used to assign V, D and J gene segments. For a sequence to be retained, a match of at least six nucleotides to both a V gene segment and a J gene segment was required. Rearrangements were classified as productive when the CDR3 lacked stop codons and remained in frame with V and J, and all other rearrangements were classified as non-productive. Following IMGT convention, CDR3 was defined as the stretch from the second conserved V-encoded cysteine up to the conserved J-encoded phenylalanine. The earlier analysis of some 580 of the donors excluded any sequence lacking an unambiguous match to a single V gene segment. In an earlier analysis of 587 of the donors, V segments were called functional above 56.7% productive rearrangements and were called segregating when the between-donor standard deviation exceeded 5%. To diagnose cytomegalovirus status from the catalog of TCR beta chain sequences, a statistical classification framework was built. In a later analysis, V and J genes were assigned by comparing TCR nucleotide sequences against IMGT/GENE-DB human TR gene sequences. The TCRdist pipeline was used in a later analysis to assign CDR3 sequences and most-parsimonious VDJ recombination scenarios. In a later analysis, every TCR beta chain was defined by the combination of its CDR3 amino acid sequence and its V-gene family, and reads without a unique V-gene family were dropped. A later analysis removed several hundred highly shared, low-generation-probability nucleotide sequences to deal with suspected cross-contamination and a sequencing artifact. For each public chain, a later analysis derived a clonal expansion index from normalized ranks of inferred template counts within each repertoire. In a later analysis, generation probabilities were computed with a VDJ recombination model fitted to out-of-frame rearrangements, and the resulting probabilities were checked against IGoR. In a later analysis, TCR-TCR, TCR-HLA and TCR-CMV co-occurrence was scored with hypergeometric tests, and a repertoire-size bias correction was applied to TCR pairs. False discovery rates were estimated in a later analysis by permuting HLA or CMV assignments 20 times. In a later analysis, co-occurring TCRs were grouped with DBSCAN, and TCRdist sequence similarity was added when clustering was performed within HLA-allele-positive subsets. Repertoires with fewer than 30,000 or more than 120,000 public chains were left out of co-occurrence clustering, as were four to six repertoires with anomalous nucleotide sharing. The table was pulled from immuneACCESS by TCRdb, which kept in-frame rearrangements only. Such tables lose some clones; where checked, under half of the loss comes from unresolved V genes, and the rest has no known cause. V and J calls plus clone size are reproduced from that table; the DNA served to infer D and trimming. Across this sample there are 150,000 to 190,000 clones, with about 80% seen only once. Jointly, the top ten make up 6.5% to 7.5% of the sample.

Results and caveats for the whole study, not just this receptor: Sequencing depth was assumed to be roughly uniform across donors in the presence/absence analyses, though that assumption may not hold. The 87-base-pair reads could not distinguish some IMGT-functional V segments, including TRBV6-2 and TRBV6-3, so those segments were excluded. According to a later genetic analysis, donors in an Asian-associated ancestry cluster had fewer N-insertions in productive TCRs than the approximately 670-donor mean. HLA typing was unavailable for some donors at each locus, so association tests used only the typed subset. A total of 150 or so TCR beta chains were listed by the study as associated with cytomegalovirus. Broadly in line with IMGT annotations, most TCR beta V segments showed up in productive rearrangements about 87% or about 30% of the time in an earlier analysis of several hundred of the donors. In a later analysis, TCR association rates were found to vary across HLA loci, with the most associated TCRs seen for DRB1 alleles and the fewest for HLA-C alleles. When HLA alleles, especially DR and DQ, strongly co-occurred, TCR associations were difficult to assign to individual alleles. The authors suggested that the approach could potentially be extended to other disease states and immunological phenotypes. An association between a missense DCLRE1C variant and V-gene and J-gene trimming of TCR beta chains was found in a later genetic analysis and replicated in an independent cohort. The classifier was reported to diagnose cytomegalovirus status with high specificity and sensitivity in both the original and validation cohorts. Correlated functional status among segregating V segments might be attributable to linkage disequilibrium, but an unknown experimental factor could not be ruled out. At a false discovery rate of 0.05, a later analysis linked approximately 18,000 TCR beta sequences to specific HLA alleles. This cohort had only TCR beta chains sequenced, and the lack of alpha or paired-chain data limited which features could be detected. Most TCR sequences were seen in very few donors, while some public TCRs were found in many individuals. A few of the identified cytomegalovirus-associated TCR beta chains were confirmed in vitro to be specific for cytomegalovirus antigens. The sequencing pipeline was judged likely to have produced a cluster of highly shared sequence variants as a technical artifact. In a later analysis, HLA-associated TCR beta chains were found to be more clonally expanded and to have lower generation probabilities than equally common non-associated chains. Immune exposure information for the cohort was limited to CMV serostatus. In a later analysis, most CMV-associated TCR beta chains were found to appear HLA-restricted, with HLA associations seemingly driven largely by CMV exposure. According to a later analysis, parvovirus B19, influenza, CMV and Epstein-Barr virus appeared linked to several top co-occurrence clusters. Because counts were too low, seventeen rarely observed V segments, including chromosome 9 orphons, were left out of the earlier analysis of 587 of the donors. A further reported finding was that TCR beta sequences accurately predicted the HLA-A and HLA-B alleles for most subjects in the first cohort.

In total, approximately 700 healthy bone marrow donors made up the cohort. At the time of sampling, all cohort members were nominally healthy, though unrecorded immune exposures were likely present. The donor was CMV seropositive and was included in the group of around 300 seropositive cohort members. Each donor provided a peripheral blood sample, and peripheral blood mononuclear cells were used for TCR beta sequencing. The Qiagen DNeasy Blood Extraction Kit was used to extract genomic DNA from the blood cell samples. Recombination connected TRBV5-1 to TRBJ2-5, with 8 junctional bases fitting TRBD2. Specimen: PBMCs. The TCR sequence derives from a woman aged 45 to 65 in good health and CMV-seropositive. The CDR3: CASSLGTSGGETQYF. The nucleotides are TGCGCCAGCAGCTTGGGAACTAGCGGAGGAGAGACCCAGTACTTC.